This TCR beta chain derives from a study of regulatory T cells in long-lasting Graves disease. The CDR3 contains 14 residues. V was shortened by 3 bases and J by 6 bases, with 14 bases between the two germline ends. Germline V gene data show CDR1 as KGHDR and CDR2 as SFDVKD. With iRepertoire HTBI primers and Arm-PCR of CDR3 regions, TCR beta libraries were built. TCRdb processed the multiplex PCR reads anew with MiXCR; each CDR3 protein has one entry. The sample lists 250,000 to 300,000 distinct CDR3 sequences, 20% to 25% occurring once. A few counts support this clonotype. Time point here: persistent/refractory GD, antithyroid drugs over 5 years with positive TRAb. Scientists built the TCR library using RNA that was extracted from PBMCs.

Sequenced material: peripheral blood mononuclear cells (PBMCs), taken when the disease was refractory, from a patient treated with antithyroid drugs. J is TRBJ2-7 and V is TRBV24-1; tentative D call: TRBD1 (6 bases). The sequence was collected from a female donor with Graves disease. CDR3 residues: CATSDPLQGPEQYF. The CDR3 bases are TGTGCCACCAGTGATCCGCTCCAGGGGCCCGAGCAGTACTTC.